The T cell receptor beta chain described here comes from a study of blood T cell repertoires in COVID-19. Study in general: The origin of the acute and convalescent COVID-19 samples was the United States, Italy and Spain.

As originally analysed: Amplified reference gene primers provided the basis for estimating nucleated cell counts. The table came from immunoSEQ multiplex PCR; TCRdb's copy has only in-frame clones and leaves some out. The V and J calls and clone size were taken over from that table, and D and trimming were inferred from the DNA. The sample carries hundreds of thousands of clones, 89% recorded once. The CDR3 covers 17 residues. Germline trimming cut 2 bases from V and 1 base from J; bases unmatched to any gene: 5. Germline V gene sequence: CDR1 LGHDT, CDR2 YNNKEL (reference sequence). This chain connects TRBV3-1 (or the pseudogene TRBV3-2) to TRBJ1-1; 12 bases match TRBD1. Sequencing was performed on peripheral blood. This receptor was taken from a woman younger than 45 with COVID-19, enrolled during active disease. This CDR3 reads CASSQPGQGAGNTEAFF. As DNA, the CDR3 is TGTGCCAGCAGCCAACCGGGACAGGGGGCTGGGAACACTGAAGCTTTCTTT.